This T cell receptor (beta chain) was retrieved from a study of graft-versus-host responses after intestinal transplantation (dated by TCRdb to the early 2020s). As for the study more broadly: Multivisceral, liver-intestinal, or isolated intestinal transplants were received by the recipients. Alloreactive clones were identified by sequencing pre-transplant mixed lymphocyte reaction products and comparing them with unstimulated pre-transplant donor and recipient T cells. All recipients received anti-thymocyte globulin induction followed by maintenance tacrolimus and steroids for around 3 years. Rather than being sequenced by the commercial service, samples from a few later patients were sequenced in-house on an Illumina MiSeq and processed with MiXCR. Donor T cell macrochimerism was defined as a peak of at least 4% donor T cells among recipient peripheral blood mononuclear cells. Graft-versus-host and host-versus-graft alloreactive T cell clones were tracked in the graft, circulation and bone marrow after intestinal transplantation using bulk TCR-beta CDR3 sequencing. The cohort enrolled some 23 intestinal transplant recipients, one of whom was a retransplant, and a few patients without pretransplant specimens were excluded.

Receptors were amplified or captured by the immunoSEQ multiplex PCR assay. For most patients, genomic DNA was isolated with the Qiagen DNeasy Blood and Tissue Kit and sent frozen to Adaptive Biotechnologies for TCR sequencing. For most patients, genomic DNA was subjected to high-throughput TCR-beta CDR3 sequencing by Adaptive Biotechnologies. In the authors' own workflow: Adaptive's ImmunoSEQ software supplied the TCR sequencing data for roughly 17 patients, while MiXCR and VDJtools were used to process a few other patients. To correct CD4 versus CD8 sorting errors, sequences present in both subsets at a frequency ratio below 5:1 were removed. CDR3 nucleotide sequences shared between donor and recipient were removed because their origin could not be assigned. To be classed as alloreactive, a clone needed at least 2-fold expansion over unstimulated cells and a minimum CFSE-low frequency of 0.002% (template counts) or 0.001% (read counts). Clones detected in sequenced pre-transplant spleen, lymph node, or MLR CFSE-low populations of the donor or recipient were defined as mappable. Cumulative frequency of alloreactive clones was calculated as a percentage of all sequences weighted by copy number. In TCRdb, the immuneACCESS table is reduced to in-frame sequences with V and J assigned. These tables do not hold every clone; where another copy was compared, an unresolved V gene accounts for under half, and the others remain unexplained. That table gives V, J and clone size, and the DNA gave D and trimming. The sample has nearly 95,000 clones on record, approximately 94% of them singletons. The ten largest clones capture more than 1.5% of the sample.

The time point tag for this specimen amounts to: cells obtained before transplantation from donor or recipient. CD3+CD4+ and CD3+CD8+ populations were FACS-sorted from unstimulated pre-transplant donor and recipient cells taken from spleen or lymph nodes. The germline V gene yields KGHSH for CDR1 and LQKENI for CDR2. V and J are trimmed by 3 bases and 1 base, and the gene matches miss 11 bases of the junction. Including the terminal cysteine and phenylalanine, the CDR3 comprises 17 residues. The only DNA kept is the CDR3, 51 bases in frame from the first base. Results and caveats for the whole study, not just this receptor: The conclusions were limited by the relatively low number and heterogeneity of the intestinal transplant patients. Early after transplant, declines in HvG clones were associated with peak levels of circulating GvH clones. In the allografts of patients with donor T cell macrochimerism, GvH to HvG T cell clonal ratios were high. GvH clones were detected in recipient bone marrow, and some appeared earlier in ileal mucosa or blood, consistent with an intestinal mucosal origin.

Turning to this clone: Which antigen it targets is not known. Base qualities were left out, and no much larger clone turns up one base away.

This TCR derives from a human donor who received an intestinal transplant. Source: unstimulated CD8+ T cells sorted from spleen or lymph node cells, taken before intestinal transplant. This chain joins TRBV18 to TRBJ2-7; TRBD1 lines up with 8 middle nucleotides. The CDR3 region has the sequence CASSPRDRTLSSYEQYF. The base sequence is TGTGCCAGCTCACCGCGGGACAGGACCCTCTCTTCCTACGAGCAGTACTTC.